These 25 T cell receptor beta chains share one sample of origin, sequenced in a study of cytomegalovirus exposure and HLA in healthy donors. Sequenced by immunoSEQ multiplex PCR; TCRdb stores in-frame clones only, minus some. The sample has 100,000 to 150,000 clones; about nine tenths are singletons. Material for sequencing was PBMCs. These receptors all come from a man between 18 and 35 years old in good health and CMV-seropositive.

In DNA form, the CDR3 reads TGTGCCATATTGGGACAGAACGGAAACACCATATATTTT. This encodes CAILGQNGNTIYF. The chain joins TRBV10-3 to TRBJ1-3; TRBD1 matches 7 bases. Germline values: CDR1 ENHRY, CDR2 SYGVKD. The CDR3 covers 13 residues. The J segment lost 4 bases and the V segment lost 9 bases, leaving 6 bases of the junction unmatched.

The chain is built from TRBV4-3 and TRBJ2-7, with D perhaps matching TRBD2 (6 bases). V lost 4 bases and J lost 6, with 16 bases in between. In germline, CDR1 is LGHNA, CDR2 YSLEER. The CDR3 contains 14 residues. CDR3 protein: CASSPLPGDIEQYF. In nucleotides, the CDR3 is TGCGCCAGCAGCCCCCTCCCGGGGGATATCGAGCAGTACTTC.

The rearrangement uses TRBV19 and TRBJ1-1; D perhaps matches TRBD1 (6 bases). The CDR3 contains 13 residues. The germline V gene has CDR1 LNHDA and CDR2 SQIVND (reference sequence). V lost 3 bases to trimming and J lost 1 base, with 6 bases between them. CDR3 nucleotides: TGTGCCAGTAGTATGACAGGGAACACTGAAGCTTTCTTT. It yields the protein CASSMTGNTEAFF.

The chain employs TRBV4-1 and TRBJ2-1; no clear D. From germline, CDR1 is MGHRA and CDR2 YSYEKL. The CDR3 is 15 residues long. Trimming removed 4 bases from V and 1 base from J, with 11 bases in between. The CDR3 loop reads CASSPEFRSYNEQFF. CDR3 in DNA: TGCGCCAGCAGCCCAGAATTCCGGTCCTACAATGAGCAGTTCTTC.

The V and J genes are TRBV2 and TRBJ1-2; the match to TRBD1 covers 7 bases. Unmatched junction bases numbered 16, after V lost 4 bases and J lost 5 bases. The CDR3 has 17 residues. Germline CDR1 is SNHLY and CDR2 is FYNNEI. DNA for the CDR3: TGTGCCAGCAGTGGGTTTGGGACAGACAGTATCCAGTATGGCTACACCTTC. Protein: CASSGFGTDSIQYGYTF.

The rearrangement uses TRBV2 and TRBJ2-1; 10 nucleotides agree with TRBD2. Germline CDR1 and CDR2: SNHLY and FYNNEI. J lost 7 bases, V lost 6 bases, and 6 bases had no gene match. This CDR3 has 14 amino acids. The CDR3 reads CASRLKRGGNEQFF. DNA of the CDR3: TGTGCCAGCAGACTAAAGCGGGGGGGTAATGAGCAGTTCTTC.

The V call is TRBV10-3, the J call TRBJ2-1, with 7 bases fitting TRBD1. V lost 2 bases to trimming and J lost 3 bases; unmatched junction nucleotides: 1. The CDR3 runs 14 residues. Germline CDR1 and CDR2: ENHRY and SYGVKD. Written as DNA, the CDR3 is TGTGCCATCAGTGAGGGACAGGACTACAATGAGCAGTTCTTC. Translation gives CAISEGQDYNEQFF.

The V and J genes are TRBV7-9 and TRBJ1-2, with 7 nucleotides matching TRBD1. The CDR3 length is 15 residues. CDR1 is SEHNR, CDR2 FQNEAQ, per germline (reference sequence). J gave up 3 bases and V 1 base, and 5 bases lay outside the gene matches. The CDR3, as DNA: TGTGCCAGCAGCTTAGGTGGCAGGGGGGACTATGGCTACACCTTC. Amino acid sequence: CASSLGGRGDYGYTF. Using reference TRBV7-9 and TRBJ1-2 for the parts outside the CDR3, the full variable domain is DTGVSQNPRHKITKRGQNVTFRCDPISEHNRLYWYRQTLGQGPEFLTYFQNEAQLEKSRLLSDRFSAERPKGSFSTLEIQRTEQGDSAMYLCASSLGGRGDYGYTFGSGTRLTVV.

CDR3 protein: CASSVAFGGALPGELFF. The CDR3 DNA reads as TGTGCCAGCAGCGTAGCTTTCGGGGGGGCCCTCCCCGGGGAGCTGTTTTTT. The rearrangement uses TRBV9 and TRBJ2-2; 8 bases map to TRBD2. V lost 0 bases, J lost 6 bases, and 10 bases stayed unmatched. Germline CDR1 is SGDLS and CDR2 is YYNGEE. The CDR3 loop spans 17 amino acids.

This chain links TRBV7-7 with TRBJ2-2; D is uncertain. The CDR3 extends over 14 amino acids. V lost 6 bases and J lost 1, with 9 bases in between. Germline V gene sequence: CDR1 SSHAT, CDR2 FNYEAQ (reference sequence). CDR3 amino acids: CASSPNRNTGELFF. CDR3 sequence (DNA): TGTGCCAGCAGTCCCAACAGGAACACCGGGGAGCTGTTTTTT.

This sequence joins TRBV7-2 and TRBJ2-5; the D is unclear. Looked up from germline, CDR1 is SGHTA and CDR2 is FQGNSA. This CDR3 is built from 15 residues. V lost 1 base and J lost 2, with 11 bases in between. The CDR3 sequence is CASSLGPQEQETQYF. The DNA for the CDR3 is TGTGCCAGCAGCTTAGGGCCCCAGGAACAAGAGACCCAGTACTTC.

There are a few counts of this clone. The CDR3 sequence is CASSSFRGDTDTQYF. The CDR3 DNA reads as TGTGCCAGCAGCTCCTTCCGGGGGGATACAGATACGCAGTATTTT. The rearrangement uses TRBV11-2 and TRBJ2-3; the match to TRBD2 covers 7 bases. Unmatched junction bases numbered 7, after V lost 4 bases and J lost 3 bases. From germline, CDR1 is SGHAT and CDR2 FQNNGV. CDR3 length equals 15 residues. The full variable domain, its missing parts supplied by reference TRBV11-2 and TRBJ2-3, is EAGVAQSPRYKIIEKRQSVAFWCNPISGHATLYWYQQILGQGPKLLIQFQNNGVVDDSQLPKDRFSAERLKGVDSTLKIQPAKLEDSAVYLCASSSFRGDTDTQYFGPGTRLTVL.

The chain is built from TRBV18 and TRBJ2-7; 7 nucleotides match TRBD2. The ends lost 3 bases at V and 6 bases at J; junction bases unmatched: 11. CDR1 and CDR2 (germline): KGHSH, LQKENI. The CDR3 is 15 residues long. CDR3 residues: CASSPTVRGVSEQYF. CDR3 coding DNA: TGTGCCAGCTCACCGACAGTACGGGGGGTTTCCGAGCAGTACTTC.

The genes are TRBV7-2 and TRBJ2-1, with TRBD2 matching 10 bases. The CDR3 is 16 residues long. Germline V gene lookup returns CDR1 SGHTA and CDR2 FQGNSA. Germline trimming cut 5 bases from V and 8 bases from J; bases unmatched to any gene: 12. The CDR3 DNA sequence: TGTGCCAGCAGCCCCCCGTTGAGCGGGGGGGCGTATGAGCAGTTCTTC. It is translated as CASSPPLSGGAYEQFF.

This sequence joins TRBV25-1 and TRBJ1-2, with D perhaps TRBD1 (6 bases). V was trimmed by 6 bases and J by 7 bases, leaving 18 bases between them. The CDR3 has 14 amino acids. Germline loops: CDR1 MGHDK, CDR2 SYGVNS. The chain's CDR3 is CASSLPGGALGYTF. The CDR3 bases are TGTGCCAGCAGCCTCCCTGGGGGGGCGCTTGGCTACACCTTC.

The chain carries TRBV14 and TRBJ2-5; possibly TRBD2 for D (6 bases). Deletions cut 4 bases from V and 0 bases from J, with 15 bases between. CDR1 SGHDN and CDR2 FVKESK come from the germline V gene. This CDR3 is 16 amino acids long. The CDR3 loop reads CASSPLGRPYQETQYF. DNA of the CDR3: TGTGCCAGCAGCCCTCTAGGGAGGCCGTACCAAGAGACCCAGTACTTC.

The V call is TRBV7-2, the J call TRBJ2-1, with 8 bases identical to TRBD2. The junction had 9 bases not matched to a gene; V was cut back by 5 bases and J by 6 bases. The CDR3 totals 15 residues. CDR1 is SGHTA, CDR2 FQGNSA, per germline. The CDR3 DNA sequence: TGTGCCAGCAGCCGCGGGATAGCGGGGATCAATGAGCAGTTCTTC. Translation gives CASSRGIAGINEQFF.

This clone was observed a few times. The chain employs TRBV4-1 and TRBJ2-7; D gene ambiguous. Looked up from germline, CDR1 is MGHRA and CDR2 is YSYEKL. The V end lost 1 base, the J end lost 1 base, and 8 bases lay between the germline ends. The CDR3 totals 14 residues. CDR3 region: CASSQVLQSYEQYF. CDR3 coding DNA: TGCGCCAGCAGCCAAGTTTTGCAGTCCTACGAGCAGTACTTC.

The CDR3 loop is CAWSVAGVAKNIQYF. The CDR3 DNA sequence: TGTGCCTGGAGTGTGGCAGGGGTAGCCAAAAACATTCAGTACTTC. The chain recombines TRBV30 with TRBJ2-4; D is perhaps TRBD1 (6 bases). The V end was cut by 0 bases, the J end by 0 bases, with 9 bases between. The CDR3 length is 15 residues. The germline V gene encodes CDR1 GTSNPN and CDR2 SVGIG (reference sequence).

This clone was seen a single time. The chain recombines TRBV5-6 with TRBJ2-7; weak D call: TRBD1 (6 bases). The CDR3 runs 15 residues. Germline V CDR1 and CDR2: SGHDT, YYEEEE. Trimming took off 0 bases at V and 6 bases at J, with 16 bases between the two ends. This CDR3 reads CASSLAFRGPLEQYF. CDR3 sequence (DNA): TGTGCCAGCAGCTTGGCCTTCAGGGGACCCCTCGAGCAGTACTTC.

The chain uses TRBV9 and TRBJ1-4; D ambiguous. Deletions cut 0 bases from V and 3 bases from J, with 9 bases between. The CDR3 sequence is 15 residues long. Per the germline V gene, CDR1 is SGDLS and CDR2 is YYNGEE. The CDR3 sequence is CASSVGAISNEKLFF. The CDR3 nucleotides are TGTGCCAGCAGCGTAGGGGCAATCTCTAATGAAAAACTGTTTTTT.

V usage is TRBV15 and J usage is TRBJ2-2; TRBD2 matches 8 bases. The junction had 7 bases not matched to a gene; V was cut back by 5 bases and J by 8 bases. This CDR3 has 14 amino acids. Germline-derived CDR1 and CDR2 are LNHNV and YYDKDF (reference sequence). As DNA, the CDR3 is TGTGCCACCAGCTCCCCGGGACTAGGGGGGGAGCTGTTTTTT. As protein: CATSSPGLGGELFF.

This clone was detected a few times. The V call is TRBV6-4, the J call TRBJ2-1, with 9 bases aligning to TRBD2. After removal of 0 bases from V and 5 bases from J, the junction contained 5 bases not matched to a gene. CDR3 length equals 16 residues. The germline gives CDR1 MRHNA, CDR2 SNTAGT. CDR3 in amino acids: CASSDSVGGGDNEQFF. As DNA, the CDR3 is TGTGCCAGCAGTGACTCGGTTGGCGGGGGGGACAATGAGCAGTTCTTC.

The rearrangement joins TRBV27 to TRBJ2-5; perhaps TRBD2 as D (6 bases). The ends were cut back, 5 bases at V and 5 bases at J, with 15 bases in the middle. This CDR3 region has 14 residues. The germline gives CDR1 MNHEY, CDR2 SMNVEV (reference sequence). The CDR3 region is CASSRGARGETQYF. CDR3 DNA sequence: TGTGCCAGCAGTAGAGGCGCCCGGGGGGAGACCCAGTACTTC.

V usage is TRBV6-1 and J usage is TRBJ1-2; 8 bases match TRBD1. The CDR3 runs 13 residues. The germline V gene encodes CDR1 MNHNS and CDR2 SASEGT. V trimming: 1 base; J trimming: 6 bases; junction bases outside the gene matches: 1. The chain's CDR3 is CASSEVQGDGYTF. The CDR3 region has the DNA TGTGCCAGCAGTGAAGTACAGGGGGATGGCTACACCTTC.